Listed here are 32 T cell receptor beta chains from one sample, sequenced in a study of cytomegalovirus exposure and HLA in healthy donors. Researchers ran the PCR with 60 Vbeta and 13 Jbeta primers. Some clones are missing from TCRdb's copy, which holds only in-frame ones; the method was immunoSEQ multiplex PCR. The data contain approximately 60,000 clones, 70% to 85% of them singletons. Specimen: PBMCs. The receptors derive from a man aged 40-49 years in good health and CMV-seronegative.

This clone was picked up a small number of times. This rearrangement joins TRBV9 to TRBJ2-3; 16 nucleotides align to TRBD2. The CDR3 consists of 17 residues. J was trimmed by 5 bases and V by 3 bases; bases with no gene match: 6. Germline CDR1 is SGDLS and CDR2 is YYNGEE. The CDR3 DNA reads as TGTGCCAGCAGCGATGGGACTAGCGGGGGGGCGGGAGATACGCAGTATTTT. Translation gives CASSDGTSGGAGDTQYF.

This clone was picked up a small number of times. CDR3 region: CASIYGRAAFF. DNA of the CDR3: TGTGCCAGTATTTACGGGAGGGCAGCTTTCTTT. The genes are TRBV19 and TRBJ1-1; D not certain. The length of the CDR3 is 11 residues. Trimming left V 7 bases short and J 10 bases short, with 13 bases between. CDR1 and CDR2 from the germline V gene are LNHDA and SQIVND (reference sequence). Complete variable domain (other parts from reference TRBV19 and TRBJ1-1): DGGITQSPKYLFRKEGQNVTLSCEQNLNHDAMYWYRQDPGQGLRLIYYSQIVNDFQKGDIAEGYSVSREKKESFPLTVTSAQKNPTAFYLCASIYGRAAFFGQGTRLTVV.

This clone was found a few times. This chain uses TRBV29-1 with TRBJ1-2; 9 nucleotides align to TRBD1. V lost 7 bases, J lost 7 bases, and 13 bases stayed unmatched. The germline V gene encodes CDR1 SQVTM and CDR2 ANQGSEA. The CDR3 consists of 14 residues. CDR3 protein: CSAGIPGQGSGYTF. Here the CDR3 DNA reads TGCAGCGCTGGAATTCCGGGACAGGGTAGTGGCTACACCTTC.

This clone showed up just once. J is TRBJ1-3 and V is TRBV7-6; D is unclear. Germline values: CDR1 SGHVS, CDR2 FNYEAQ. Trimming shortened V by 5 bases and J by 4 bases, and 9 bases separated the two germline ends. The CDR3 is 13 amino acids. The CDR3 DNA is TGTGCCAGCAGCCCAGGTGGAGGAAACACCATATATTTT. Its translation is CASSPGGGNTIYF.

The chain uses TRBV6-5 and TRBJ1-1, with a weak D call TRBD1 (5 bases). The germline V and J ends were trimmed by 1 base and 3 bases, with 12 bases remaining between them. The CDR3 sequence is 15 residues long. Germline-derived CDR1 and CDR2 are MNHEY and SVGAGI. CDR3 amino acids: CASSYFGGPYTEAFF. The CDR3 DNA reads TGTGCCAGCAGTTACTTCGGGGGACCCTACACTGAAGCTTTCTTT.

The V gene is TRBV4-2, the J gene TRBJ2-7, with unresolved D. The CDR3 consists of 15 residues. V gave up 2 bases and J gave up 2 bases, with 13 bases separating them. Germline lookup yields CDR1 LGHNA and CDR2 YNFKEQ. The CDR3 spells CASSQSWSIPYEQYF. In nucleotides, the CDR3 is TGTGCCAGCAGCCAATCCTGGAGTATCCCCTACGAGCAGTACTTC.

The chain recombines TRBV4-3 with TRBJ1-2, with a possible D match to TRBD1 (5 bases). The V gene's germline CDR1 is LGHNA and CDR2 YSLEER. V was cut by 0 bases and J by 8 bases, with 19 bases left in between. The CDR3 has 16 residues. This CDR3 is CASSQELDRKPGGYTF. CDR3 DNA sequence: TGCGCCAGCAGCCAAGAACTTGACAGAAAACCAGGAGGCTACACCTTC.

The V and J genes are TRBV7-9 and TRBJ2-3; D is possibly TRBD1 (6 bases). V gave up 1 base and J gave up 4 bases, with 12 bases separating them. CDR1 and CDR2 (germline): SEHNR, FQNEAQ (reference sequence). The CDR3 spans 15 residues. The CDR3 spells CASSLGRTVPDTQYF. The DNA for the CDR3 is TGTGCCAGCAGCTTAGGGAGGACAGTACCAGATACGCAGTATTTT.

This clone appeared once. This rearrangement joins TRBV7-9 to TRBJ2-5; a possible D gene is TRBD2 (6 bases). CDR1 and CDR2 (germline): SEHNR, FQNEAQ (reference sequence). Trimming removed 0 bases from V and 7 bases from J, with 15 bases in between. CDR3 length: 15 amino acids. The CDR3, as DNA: TGTGCCAGCAGCTTAGCGGGGTCGACTAGTGGGACCCAGTACTTC. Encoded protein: CASSLAGSTSGTQYF.

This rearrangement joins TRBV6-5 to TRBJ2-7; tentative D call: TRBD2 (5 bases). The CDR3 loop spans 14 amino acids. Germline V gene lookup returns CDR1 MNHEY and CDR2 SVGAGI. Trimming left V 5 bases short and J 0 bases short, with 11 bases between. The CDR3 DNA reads TGTGCCAGCAGTCGAGACGGGGTCTCCTACGAGCAGTACTTC. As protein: CASSRDGVSYEQYF.

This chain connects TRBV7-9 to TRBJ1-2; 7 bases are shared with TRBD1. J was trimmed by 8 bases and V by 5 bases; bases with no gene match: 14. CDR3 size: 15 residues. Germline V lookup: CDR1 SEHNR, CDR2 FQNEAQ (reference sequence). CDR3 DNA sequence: TGTGCCAGCAGCCCGAGACAGGGCCGGTCGTGGGGCTACACCTTC. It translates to CASSPRQGRSWGYTF.

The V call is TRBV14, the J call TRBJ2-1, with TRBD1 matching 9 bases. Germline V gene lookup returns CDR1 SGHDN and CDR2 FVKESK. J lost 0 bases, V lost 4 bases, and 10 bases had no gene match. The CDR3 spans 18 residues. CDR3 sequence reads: CASSLRDREPSSYNEQFF. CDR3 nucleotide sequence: TGTGCCAGCAGCCTGCGGGACAGGGAACCGAGCTCCTACAATGAGCAGTTCTTC.

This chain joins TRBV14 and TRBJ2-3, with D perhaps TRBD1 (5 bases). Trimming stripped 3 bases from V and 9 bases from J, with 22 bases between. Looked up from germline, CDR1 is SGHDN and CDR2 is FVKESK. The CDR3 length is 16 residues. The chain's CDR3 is CASSQRQPFFRGTQYF. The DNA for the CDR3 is TGTGCCAGCAGCCAGAGACAGCCTTTTTTCCGTGGGACGCAGTATTTT.

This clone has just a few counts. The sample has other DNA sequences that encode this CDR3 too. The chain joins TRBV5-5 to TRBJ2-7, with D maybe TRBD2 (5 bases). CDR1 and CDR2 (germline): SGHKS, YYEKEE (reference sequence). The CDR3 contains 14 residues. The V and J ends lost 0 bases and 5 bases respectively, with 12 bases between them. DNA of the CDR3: TGTGCCAGCAGCTTGGCGGGATTTCGAAACGAGCAGTACTTC. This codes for CASSLAGFRNEQYF.

For the CDR3, the DNA is TGTGCCAGAGCGGGGGGGGGTGTCAATGAGCAGTTCTTC. Translating gives CARAGGGVNEQFF. V gene TRBV2 combines with J gene TRBJ2-1, with 10 bases lining up with TRBD2. The CDR3 extends over 13 amino acids. J was trimmed by 6 bases and V by 9 bases; bases with no gene match: 5. Germline V gives CDR1 SNHLY, CDR2 FYNNEI.

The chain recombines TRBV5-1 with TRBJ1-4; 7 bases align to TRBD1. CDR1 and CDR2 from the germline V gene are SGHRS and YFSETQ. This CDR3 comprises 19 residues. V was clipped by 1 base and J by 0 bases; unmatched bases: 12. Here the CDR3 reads CASSLRPTGTSATNEKLFF. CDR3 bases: TGCGCCAGCAGCTTGCGTCCGACAGGGACATCGGCAACTAATGAAAAACTGTTTTTT.

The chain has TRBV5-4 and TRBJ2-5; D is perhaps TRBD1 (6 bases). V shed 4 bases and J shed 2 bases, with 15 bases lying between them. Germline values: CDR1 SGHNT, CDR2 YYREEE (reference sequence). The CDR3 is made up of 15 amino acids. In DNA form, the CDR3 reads TGTGCCAGCAGCCCAAGGGGGTCTGGGCAAGAGACCCAGTACTTC. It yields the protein CASSPRGSGQETQYF.

CDR3 region: CASSDSPRLAGEETQYF. CDR3 nucleotides: TGTGCCAGCAGTGACTCCCCGCGTCTAGCGGGGGAAGAGACCCAGTACTTC. The chain uses TRBV6-4 and TRBJ2-5; TRBD2 matches at 10 bases. The V segment lost 0 bases and the J segment 3 bases; nucleotides outside the gene matches: 7. Germline V gene data show CDR1 as MRHNA and CDR2 as SNTAGT. The CDR3 runs to 17 residues.

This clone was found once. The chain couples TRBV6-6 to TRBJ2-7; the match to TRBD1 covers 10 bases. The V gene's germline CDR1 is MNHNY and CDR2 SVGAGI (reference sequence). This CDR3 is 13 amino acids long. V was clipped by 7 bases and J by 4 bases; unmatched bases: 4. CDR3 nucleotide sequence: TGTGCCAGCAAGAGACAGGGGGCATACGAGCAGTACTTC. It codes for CASKRQGAYEQYF.

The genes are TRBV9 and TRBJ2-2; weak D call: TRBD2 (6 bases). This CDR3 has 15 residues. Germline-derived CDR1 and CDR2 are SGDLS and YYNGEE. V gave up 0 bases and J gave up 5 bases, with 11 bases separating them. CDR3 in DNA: TGTGCCAGCAGCGTAGGGGGGGTCGGAACCGGGGAGCTGTTTTTT. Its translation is CASSVGGVGTGELFF.

CDR3 protein: CASSLLGLEMYTQYF. The CDR3 DNA reads TGTGCCAGCAGTTTATTGGGACTAGAGATGTATACGCAGTATTTT. This sequence joins TRBV28 and TRBJ2-3; 8 bases map to TRBD2. CDR1 MDHEN and CDR2 SYDVKM come from the germline V gene. J was trimmed by 7 bases and V by 1 base; bases with no gene match: 7. CDR3 size: 15 residues.

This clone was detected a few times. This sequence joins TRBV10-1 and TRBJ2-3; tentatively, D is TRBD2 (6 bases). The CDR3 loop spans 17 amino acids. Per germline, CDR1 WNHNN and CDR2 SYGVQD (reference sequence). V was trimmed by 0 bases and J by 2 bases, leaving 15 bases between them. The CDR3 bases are TGCGCCAGCAGTGAGTCGAGCGGGCCCCCATTCACAGATACGCAGTATTTT. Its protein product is CASSESSGPPFTDTQYF.

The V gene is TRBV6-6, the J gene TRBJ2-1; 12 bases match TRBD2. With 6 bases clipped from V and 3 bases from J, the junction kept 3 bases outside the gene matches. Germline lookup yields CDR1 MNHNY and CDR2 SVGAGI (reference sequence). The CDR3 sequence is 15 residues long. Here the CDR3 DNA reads TGTGCCAGCAGCAGACTAGCGGGGGACTACAATGAGCAGTTCTTC. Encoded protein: CASSRLAGDYNEQFF.

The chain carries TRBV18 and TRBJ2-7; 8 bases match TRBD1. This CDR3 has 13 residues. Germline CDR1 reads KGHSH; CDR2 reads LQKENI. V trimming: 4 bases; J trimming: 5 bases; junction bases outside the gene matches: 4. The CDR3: CASSLGQGHEQYV. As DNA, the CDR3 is TGTGCCAGCTCACTCGGACAGGGCCACGAGCAGTACGTC.

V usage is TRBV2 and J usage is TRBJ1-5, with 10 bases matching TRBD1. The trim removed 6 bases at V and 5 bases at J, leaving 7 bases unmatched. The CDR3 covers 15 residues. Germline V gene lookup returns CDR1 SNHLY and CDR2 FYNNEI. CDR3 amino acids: CASRSGTGDHQPQHF. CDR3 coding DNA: TGTGCCAGCAGATCCGGGACAGGGGATCATCAGCCCCAGCATTTT.

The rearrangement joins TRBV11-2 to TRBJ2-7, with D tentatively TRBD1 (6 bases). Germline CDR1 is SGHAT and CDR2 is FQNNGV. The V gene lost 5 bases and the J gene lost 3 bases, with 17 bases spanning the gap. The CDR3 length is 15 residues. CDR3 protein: CASSREGGSHYEQYF. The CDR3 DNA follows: TGTGCCAGCAGCCGAGAAGGGGGATCCCACTACGAGCAGTACTTC.

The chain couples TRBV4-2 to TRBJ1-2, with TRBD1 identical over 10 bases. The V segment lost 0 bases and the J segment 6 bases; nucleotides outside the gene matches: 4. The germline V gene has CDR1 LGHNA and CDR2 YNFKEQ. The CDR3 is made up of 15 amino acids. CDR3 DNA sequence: TGTGCCAGCAGCCAAGAGAGGGACAGGGGTCATGGCTACACCTTC. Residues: CASSQERDRGHGYTF.

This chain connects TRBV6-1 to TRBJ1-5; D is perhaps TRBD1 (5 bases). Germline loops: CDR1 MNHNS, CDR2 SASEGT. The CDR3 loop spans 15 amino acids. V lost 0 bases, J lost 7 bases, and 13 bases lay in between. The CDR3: CASSEAIGGGQPQHF. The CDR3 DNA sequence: TGTGCCAGCAGTGAAGCGATTGGGGGGGGGCAGCCCCAGCATTTT.

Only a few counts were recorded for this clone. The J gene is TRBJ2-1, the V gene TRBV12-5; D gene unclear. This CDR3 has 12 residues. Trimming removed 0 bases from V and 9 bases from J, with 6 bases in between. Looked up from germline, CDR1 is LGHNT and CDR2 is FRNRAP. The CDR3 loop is CASGLVFFEQFF. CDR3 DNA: TGTGCTAGTGGTTTGGTATTCTTTGAGCAGTTCTTC.

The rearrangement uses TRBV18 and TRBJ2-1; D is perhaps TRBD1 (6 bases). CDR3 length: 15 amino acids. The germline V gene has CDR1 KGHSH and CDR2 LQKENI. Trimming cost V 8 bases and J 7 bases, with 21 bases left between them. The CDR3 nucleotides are TGTGCCAGCGCCCCGACAGGTTTGATGGGGAATGAGCAGTTCTTC. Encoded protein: CASAPTGLMGNEQFF. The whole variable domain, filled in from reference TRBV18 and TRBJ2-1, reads NAGVMQNPRHLVRRRGQEARLRCSPMKGHSHVYWYRQLPEEGLKFMVYLQKENIIDESGMPKERFSAEFPKEGPSILRIQQVVRGDSAAYFCASAPTGLMGNEQFFGPGTRLTVL.

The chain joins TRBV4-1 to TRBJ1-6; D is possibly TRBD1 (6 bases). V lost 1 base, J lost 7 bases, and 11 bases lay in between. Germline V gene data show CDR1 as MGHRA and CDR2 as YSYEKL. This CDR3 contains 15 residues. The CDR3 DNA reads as TGCGCCAGCAGCCAAGGTTGGGACACGAATTCACCCCTCCACTTT. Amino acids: CASSQGWDTNSPLHF.

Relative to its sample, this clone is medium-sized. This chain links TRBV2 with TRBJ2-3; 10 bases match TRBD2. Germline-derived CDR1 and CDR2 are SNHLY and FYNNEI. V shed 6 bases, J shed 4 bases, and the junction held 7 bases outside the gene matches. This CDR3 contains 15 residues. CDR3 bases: TGTGCCAGCAGGAGCCCTAGCGGGGGTGCAGATACGCAGTATTTT. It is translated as CASRSPSGGADTQYF. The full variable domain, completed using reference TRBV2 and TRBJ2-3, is EPEVTQTPSHQVTQMGQEVILRCVPISNHLYFYWYRQILGQKVEFLVSFYNNEISEKSEIFDDQFSVERPDGSNFTLKIRSTKLEDSAMYFCASRSPSGGADTQYFGPGTRLTVL.